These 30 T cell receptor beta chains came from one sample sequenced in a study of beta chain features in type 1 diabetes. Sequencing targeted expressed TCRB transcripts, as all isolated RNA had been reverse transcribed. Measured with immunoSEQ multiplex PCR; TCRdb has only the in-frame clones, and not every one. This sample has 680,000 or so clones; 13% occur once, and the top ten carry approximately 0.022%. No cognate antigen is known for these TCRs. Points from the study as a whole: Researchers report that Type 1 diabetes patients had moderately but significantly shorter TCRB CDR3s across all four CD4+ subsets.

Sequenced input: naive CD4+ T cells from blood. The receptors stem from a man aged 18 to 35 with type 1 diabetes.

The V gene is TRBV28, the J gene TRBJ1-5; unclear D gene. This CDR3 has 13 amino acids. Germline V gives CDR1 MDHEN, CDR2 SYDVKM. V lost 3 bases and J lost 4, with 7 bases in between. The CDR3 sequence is CASSFTGNQPQHF. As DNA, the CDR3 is TGTGCCAGCAGTTTTACGGGAAATCAGCCCCAGCATTTT.

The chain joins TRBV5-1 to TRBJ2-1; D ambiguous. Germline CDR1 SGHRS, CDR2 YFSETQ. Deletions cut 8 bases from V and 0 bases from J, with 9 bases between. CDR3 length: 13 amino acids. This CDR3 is CASHTSSYNEQFF. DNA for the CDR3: TGCGCCAGTCATACCAGCTCCTACAATGAGCAGTTCTTC.

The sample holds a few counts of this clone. CDR3 nucleotide sequence: TGTGCCAGCAGTGCAACAGGGAGAGGCACCGGGGAGCTGTTTTTT. Translating gives CASSATGRGTGELFF. The J gene is TRBJ2-2, the V gene TRBV25-1; D perhaps matches TRBD1 (6 bases). The germline CDR1 and CDR2 sequences are MGHDK and SYGVNS. The CDR3 is 15 residues long. V shed 4 bases and J shed 4 bases, with 13 bases lying between them.

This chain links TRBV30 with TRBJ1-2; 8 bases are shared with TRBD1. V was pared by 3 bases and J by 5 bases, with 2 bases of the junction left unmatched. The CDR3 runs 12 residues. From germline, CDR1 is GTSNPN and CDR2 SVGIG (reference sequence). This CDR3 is CAWSRTGYGYTF. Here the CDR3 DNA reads TGTGCCTGGAGCCGGACAGGGTATGGCTACACCTTC. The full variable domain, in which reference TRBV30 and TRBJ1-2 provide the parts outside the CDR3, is SQTIHQWPATLVQPVGSPLSLECTVEGTSNPNLYWYRQAAGRGLQLLFYSVGIGQISSEVPQNLSASRPQDRQFILSSKKLLLSDSGFYLCAWSRTGYGYTFGSGTRLTVV.

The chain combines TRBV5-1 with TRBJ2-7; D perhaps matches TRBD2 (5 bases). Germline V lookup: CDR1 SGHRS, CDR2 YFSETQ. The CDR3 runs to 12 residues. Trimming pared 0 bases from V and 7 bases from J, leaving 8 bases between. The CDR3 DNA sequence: TGCGCCAGCAGCTTGGAGAGAGGGGAGCAGTACTTC. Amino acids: CASSLERGEQYF.

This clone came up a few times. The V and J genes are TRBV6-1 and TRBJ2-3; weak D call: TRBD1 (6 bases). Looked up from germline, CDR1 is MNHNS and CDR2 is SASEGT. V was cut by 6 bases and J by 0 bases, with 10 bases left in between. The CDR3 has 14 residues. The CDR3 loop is CASRVDRSTDTQYF. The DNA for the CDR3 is TGTGCCAGCAGGGTAGACAGGAGCACAGATACGCAGTATTTT.

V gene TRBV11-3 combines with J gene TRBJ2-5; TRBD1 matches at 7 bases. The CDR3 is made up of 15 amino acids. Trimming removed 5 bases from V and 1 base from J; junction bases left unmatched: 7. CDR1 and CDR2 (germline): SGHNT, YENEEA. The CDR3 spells CASSLGQVLQETQYF. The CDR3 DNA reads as TGTGCCAGCAGCCTAGGACAGGTCCTCCAAGAGACCCAGTACTTC.

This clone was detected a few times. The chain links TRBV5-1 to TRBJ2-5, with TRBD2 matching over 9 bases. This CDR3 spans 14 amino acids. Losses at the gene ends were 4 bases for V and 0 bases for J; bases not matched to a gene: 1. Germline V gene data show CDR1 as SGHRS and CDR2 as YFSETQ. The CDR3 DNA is TGCGCCAGCAGCCCTAGCGGGGACCAAGAGACCCAGTACTTC. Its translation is CASSPSGDQETQYF.

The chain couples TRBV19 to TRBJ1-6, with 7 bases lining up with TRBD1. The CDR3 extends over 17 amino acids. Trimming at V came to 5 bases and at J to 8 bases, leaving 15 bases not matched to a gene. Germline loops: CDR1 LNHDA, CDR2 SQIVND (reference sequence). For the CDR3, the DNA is TGTGCCAGTAGTTCCCGCGGACAGGCGATTATAGATTCACCCCTCCACTTT. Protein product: CASSSRGQAIIDSPLHF.

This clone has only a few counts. The CDR3 is CAWSVRGTVNTEAFF. As DNA, the CDR3 is TGTGCCTGGAGTGTACGGGGGACAGTGAACACTGAAGCTTTCTTT. V gene TRBV30 combines with J gene TRBJ1-1, with 7 positions matching TRBD1. Germline values: CDR1 GTSNPN, CDR2 SVGIG (reference sequence). This CDR3 has 15 amino acids. V dropped 0 bases and J dropped 0; count of bases not matched to a gene: 4.

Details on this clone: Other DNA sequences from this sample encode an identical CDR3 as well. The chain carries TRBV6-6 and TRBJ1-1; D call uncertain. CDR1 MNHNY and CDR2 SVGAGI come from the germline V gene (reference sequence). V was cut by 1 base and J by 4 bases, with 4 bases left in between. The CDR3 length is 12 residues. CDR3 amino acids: CASSYLATEAFF. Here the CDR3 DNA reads TGTGCCAGCAGTTACTTGGCCACTGAAGCTTTCTTT.

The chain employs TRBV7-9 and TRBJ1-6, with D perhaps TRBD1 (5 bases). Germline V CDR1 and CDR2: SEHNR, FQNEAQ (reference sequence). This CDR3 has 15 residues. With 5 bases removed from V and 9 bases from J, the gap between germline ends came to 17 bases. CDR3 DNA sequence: TGTGCCAGCAGCCCCAAGGGACCCCGAGGTTCACCCCTCCACTTT. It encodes CASSPKGPRGSPLHF.

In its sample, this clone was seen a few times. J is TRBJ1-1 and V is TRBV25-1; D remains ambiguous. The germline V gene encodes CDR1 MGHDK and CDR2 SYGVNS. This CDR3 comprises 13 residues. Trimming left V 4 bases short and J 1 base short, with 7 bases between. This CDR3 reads CASSGFANTEAFF. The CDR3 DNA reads TGTGCCAGCAGTGGCTTCGCGAACACTGAAGCTTTCTTT.

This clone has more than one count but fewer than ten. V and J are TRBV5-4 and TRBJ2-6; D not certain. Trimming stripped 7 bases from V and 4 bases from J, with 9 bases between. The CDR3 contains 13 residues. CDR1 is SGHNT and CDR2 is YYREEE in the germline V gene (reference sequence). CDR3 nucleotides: TGTGCCAGCGGGTTTATGGGGGCCAACGTCCTGACTTTC. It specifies CASGFMGANVLTF. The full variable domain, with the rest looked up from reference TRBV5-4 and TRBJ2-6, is ETGVTQSPTHLIKTRGQQVTLRCSSQSGHNTVSWYQQALGQGPQFIFQYYREEENGRGNFPPRFSGLQFPNYSSELNVNALELDDSALYLCASGFMGANVLTFGAGSRLTVL.

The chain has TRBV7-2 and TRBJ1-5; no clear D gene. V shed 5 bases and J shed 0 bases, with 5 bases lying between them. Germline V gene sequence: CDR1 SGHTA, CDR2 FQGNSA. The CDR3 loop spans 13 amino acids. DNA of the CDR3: TGTGCCAGCAGCGCGTATAGCAATCAGCCCCAGCATTTT. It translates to CASSAYSNQPQHF.

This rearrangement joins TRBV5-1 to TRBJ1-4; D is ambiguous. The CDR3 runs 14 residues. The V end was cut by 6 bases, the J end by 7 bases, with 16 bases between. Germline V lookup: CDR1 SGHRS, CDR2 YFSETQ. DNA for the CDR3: TGCGCCAGCACCGCTGACCCTCGGGGTGAAAAACTGTTTTTT. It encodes CASTADPRGEKLFF. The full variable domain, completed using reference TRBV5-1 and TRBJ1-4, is KAGVTQTPRYLIKTRGQQVTLSCSPISGHRSVSWYQQTPGQGLQFLFEYFSETQRNKGNFPGRFSGRQFSNSRSEMNVSTLELGDSALYLCASTADPRGEKLFFGSGTQLSVL.

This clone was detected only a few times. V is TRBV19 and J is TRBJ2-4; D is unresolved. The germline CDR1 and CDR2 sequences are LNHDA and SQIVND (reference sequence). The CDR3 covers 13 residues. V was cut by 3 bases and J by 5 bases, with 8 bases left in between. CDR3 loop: CASSIESQNIQYF. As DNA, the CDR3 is TGTGCCAGTAGTATTGAGTCCCAAAACATTCAGTACTTC.

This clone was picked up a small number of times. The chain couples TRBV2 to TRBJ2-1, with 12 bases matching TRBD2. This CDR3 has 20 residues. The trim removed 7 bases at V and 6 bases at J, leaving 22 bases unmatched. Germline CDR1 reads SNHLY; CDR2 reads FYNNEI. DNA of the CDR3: TGTGCCAGCATCCCCCGAGTGGCGGGAGGGGGACTAGCGGGCTCCAATGAGCAGTTCTTC. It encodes CASIPRVAGGGLAGSNEQFF.

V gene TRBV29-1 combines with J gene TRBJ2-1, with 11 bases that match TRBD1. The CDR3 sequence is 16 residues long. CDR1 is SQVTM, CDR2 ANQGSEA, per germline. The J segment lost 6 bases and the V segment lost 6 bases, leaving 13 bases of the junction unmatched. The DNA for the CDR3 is TGCAGCGTGCCGGATCGCATGGGACAGGGGGTCAATGAGCAGTTCTTC. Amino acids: CSVPDRMGQGVNEQFF.

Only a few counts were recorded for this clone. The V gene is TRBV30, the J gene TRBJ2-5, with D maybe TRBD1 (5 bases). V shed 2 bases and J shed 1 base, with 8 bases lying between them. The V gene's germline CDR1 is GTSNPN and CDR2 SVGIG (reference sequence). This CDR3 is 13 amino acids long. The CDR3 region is CAWSRQGQETQYF. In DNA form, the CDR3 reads TGTGCCTGGAGTAGGCAGGGCCAAGAGACCCAGTACTTC.

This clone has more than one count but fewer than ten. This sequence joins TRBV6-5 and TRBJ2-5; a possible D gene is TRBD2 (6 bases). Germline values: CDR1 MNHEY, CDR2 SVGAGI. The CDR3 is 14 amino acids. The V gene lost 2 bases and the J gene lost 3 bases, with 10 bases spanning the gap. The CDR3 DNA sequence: TGTGCCAGCAGTTACGGGACGGGGGAAGAGACCCAGTACTTC. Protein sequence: CASSYGTGEETQYF.

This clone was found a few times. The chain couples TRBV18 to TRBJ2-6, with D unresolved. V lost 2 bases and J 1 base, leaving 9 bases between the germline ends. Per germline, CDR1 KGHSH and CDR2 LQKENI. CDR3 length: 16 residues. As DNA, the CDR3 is TGTGCCAGCTCACCAGGTTCAGTATCTGGGGCCAACGTCCTGACTTTC. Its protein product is CASSPGSVSGANVLTF.

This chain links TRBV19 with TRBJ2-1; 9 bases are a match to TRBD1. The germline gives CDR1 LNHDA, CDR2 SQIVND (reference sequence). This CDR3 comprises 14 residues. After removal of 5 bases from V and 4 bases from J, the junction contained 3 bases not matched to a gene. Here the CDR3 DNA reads TGTGCCAGTAGTCTTGGGACAGGGTACAATGAGCAGTTCTTC. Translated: CASSLGTGYNEQFF.

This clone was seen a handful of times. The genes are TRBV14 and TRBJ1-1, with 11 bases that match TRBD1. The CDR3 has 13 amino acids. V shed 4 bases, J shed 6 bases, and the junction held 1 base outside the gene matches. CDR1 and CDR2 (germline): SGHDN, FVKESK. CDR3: CASSPGQGAEAFF. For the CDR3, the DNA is TGTGCCAGCAGCCCGGGACAGGGGGCTGAAGCTTTCTTT. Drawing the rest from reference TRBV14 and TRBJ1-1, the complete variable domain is EAGVTQFPSHSVIEKGQTVTLRCDPISGHDNLYWYRRVMGKEIKFLLHFVKESKQDESGMPNNRFLAERTGGTYSTLKVQPAELEDSGVYFCASSPGQGAEAFFGQGTRLTVV.

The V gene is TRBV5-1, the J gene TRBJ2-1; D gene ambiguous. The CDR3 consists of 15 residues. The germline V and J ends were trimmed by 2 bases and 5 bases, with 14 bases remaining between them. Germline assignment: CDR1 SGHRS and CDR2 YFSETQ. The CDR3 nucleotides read TGCGCCAGCAGCTTTGGTCGACTTACAAACAATGAGCAGTTCTTC. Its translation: CASSFGRLTNNEQFF.

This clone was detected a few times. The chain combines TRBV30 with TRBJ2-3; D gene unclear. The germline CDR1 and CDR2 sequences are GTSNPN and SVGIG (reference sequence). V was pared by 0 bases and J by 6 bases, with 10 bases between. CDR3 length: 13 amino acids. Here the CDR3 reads CAWSVQTTDTQYF. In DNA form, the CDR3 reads TGTGCCTGGAGTGTACAGACCACGGATACGCAGTATTTT.

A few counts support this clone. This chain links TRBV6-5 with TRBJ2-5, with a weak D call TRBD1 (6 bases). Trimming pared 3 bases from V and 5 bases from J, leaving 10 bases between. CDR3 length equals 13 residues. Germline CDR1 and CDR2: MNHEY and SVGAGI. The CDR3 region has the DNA TGTGCCAGCAGTTATACGCAGGGGGAGACCCAGTACTTC. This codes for CASSYTQGETQYF.

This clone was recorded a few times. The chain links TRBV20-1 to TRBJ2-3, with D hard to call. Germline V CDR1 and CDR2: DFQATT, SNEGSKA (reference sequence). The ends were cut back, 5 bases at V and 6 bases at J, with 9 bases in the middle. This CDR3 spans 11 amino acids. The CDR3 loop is CSALAADTQYF. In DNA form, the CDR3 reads TGCAGTGCTTTAGCCGCGGATACGCAGTATTTT.

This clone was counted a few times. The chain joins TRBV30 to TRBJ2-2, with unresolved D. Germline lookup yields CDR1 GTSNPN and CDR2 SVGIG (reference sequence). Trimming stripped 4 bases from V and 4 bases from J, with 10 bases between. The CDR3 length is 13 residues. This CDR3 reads CAWTLQGTGELFF. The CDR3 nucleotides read TGTGCCTGGACTCTCCAAGGCACCGGGGAGCTGTTTTTT.

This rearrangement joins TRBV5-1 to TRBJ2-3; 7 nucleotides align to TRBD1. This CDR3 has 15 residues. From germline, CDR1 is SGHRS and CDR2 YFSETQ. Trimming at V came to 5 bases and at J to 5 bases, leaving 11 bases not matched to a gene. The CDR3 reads CASSSLPGTEDTQYF. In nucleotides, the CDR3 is TGCGCCAGCAGTTCGCTTCCGGGGACAGAAGATACGCAGTATTTT.